This T cell receptor beta chain originates from a study of beta chain features in type 1 diabetes. Overall study results and limits: Patients with Type 1 diabetes showed moderately but significantly shorter TCRB CDR3s in all four CD4+ subsets.

Trimming removed 5 bases from V and 2 bases from J, with 15 bases in between. This CDR3 has 16 amino acids. Germline V gene data show CDR1 as SEHNR and CDR2 as FQNEAQ (reference sequence). Expressed TCRB transcripts were sequenced because the entire RNA isolate underwent reverse transcription. Here immunoSEQ multiplex PCR was the method, and the copy in TCRdb shows in-frame clones only, minus some. The data contain about 340,000 clones, roughly 14% of them singletons. In regard to this clone: The antigen is unknown.

The clonotype originates from a woman aged 18-29 years with type 1 diabetes. The chain combines TRBV7-9 with TRBJ2-2, with D possibly being TRBD1 (5 bases). The specimen was naive CD4+ T cells from blood. The CDR3 loop reads CASSQGEQANTGELFF. In DNA form, the CDR3 reads TGTGCCAGCAGCCAAGGGGAACAGGCTAACACCGGGGAGCTGTTTTTT. Full variable domain (missing parts from reference TRBV7-9 and TRBJ2-2): DTGVSQNPRHKITKRGQNVTFRCDPISEHNRLYWYRQTLGQGPEFLTYFQNEAQLEKSRLLSDRFSAERPKGSFSTLEIQRTEQGDSAMYLCASSQGEQANTGELFFGEGSRLTVL.